Below are 31 T cell receptor beta chains sequenced from a single sample in a study of T cell responses to AZD1222 COVID-19 vaccine. Repertoires were generated with immunoSEQ multiplex PCR, while TCRdb's copy carries only in-frame clones and drops some. Found here are roughly 130,000 clones, 70% to 90% of them singletons; the top ten hold around 12%. Specimen: peripheral blood, collected on day 0 of AZD1222 vaccination. Receptors originate from an adult in good health.

The chain links TRBV27 to TRBJ1-2, with D possibly being TRBD1 (5 bases). This CDR3 comprises 15 residues. Germline V gives CDR1 MNHEY, CDR2 SMNVEV (reference sequence). The V and J ends lost 0 bases and 4 bases respectively, with 12 bases between them. The CDR3 reads CASSLSTRELYGYTF. CDR3 DNA sequence: TGTGCCAGCAGTTTATCGACCAGGGAACTCTATGGCTACACCTTC.

This clone was seen only a few times. V usage is TRBV4-3 and J usage is TRBJ1-2; D is uncertain. Trimming removed 0 bases from V and 1 base from J, with 9 bases in between. This CDR3 spans 15 amino acids. CDR1 and CDR2 from the germline V gene are LGHNA and YSLEER. The CDR3 DNA reads as TGCGCCAGCAGCCAAGATGGTGATTTTAACTATGGCTACACCTTC. Its translation is CASSQDGDFNYGYTF.

This clone occurred once. This chain connects TRBV5-1 to TRBJ1-6; perhaps TRBD1 as D (5 bases). The germline V and J ends were trimmed by 0 bases and 8 bases, with 9 bases remaining between them. The CDR3 length is 14 residues. The germline CDR1 and CDR2 sequences are SGHRS and YFSETQ. CDR3 nucleotide sequence: TGCGCCAGCAGCTTGGAGGGGATTGATTCACCCCTCCACTTT. This gives the protein CASSLEGIDSPLHF. Using reference TRBV5-1 and TRBJ1-6 for the parts outside the CDR3, the full variable domain is KAGVTQTPRYLIKTRGQQVTLSCSPISGHRSVSWYQQTPGQGLQFLFEYFSETQRNKGNFPGRFSGRQFSNSRSEMNVSTLELGDSALYLCASSLEGIDSPLHFGNGTRLTVT.

This clone was seen just once. J is TRBJ1-5 and V is TRBV30; TRBD1 might be the D (6 bases). Trimming left V 1 base short and J 8 bases short, with 12 bases between. This CDR3 has 13 amino acids. Germline CDR1 and CDR2: GTSNPN and SVGIG (reference sequence). The CDR3 DNA is TGTGCCTGGAGTGGACAGGTTTGGGAGCCCCAGCATTTT. Its translation: CAWSGQVWEPQHF.

V usage is TRBV5-1 and J usage is TRBJ2-1; 12 nucleotides align to TRBD2. Trimming cost V 5 bases and J 5 bases; bases outside gene matches: 5. Germline loops: CDR1 SGHRS, CDR2 YFSETQ. This CDR3 region has 15 residues. The CDR3: CASSRRLAGDNEQFF. In DNA, the CDR3 is TGCGCCAGCAGTCGACGACTAGCGGGAGACAATGAGCAGTTCTTC.

V is TRBV11-2 and J is TRBJ2-1, with D perhaps TRBD1 (6 bases). The CDR3 runs 12 residues. The V end was cut by 5 bases, the J end by 10 bases, with 12 bases between. CDR1 SGHAT and CDR2 FQNNGV come from the germline V gene. The CDR3 bases are TGTGCCAGCAGCACAGGGTTTTCGGAGCAGTTCTTC. Translating it yields CASSTGFSEQFF.

V is TRBV7-2 and J is TRBJ1-4, with TRBD1 matching over 7 bases. J gave up 7 bases and V 4 bases, and 9 bases lay outside the gene matches. The CDR3 is 15 residues long. Germline V gene lookup returns CDR1 SGHTA and CDR2 FQGNSA. The CDR3 loop is CASSSRQGGGEKLFF. The CDR3 bases are TGTGCCAGCAGCTCAAGACAGGGAGGAGGTGAAAAACTGTTTTTT.

The chain couples TRBV2 to TRBJ2-7; unclear D gene. CDR3 size: 13 residues. Germline CDR1 reads SNHLY; CDR2 reads FYNNEI. V was trimmed by 0 bases and J by 0 bases, leaving 3 bases between them. This CDR3 is CASSEAPSYEQYF. The DNA for the CDR3 is TGTGCCAGCAGTGAAGCGCCCTCCTACGAGCAGTACTTC.

The CDR3 here is CASSYAQSSYNSPLHF. The CDR3, as DNA: TGTGCCAGCAGTTACGCTCAGAGCTCCTATAATTCACCCCTCCACTTT. J is TRBJ1-6 and V is TRBV6-2 or TRBV6-3; D is unclear. The CDR3 has 16 amino acids. V lost 2 bases to trimming and J lost 0 bases, with 8 bases between them. Germline loops: CDR1 MNHEY, CDR2 SVGEGT.

The genes are TRBV7-5 and TRBJ1-2. TRBV7-5 is a pseudogene segment. CDR3 length equals 14 residues. The chain's CDR3 is CVRSLIWSNYGYTF. The CDR3 DNA reads TGTGTCAGAAGCTTAATCTGGAGTAACTATGGCTACACCTTC.

In this sample, this clone turned up a few times. This chain uses TRBV21-1 with TRBJ2-7; TRBD1, as called in the table, went unchecked against the DNA. TRBV21-1 is designated a pseudogene. The length of the CDR3 is 12 residues. CDR3 region: CASTRGRGEQYF. DNA of the CDR3: TGTGCCAGCACCAGGGGAAGGGGCGAGCAGTACTTC.

The chain recombines TRBV5-4 with TRBJ2-3; 11 bases map to TRBD2. Per the germline V gene, CDR1 is SGHNT and CDR2 is YYREEE (reference sequence). Unmatched junction bases numbered 10, after V lost 2 bases and J lost 2 bases. This CDR3 has 18 amino acids. CDR3 in DNA: TGTGCCAGCAGCTTCCCGAACAAGACTAGCGGGGCCACAGATACGCAGTATTTT. Residues: CASSFPNKTSGATDTQYF.

The V call is TRBV27, the J call TRBJ1-5; D is possibly TRBD1 (5 bases). CDR1 MNHEY and CDR2 SMNVEV come from the germline V gene (reference sequence). Between the trimmed V and J ends, which lost 2 bases and 4 bases, there was a span of 9 bases. The CDR3 loop spans 14 amino acids. CDR3 protein: CASSLEWGNQPQHF. The CDR3 nucleotides read TGTGCCAGCAGTTTAGAATGGGGGAATCAGCCCCAGCATTTT.

The CDR3 protein is CASSLVASGDSYEQYF. The CDR3 coding sequence is TGTGCCAGCAGCTTAGTGGCTAGCGGCGACTCCTACGAGCAGTACTTC. The chain employs TRBV7-9 and TRBJ2-7; 7 bases match TRBD2. From germline, CDR1 is SEHNR and CDR2 FQNEAQ (reference sequence). CDR3 length equals 16 residues. V was pared by 1 base and J by 0 bases, with 6 bases of the junction left unmatched.

Note on this clone: The conserved final phenylalanine or tryptophan is absent from the CDR3, which likely points to a read error. The DNA is left out, because the CDR3 cannot be placed on it with certainty; the CDR3 is given as TCRdb lists it. V usage is TRBV24-1 and J usage is TRBJ2-6; the DNA was not compared with TRBD1, the D call given in the table. The CDR3 adds up to 8 amino acids, both ends counted. CDR1 and CDR2 from the germline V gene are KGHDR and SFDVKD. Here the CDR3 reads CATRQSEQ.

With respect to this clone: This same CDR3 is encoded by further DNA sequences in the sample. This chain uses TRBV6-5 with TRBJ2-5; D gene uncertain. Per the germline V gene, CDR1 is MNHEY and CDR2 is SVGAGI. The V gene lost 4 bases and the J gene lost 4 bases, with 4 bases spanning the gap. The CDR3 length is 11 residues. CDR3 protein: CASSSGETQYF. CDR3 DNA sequence: TGTGCCAGCAGTTCGGGAGAGACCCAGTACTTC.

The CDR3 DNA follows: TGCGCCAGCAAAATAGGGTCTAACTATGGCTACACCTTC. It translates to CASKIGSNYGYTF. The V and J genes are TRBV5-1 and TRBJ1-2; no definite D call. The CDR3 has 13 amino acids. CDR1 and CDR2 from the germline V gene are SGHRS and YFSETQ. V lost 6 bases and J lost 0, with 9 bases in between. The complete variable domain, with remaining parts taken from reference TRBV5-1 and TRBJ1-2, reads KAGVTQTPRYLIKTRGQQVTLSCSPISGHRSVSWYQQTPGQGLQFLFEYFSETQRNKGNFPGRFSGRQFSNSRSEMNVSTLELGDSALYLCASKIGSNYGYTFGSGTRLTVV.

The CDR3 coding sequence is TGTGCCAGTAACCACGGAACTAATGAAAAACTGTTTTTT. It translates to CASNHGTNEKLFF. The chain is built from TRBV19 and TRBJ1-4; D uncertain. This CDR3 spans 13 amino acids. V lost 7 bases to trimming and J lost 1 base, with 7 bases between them. Germline V CDR1 and CDR2: LNHDA, SQIVND (reference sequence).

Only a few counts were recorded for this clone. The rearrangement joins TRBV7-9 to TRBJ1-3, with D perhaps matching TRBD1 (6 bases). This CDR3 contains 14 residues. Trimming removed 4 bases from V and 2 bases from J, with 9 bases in between. Germline CDR1 reads SEHNR; CDR2 reads FQNEAQ (reference sequence). CDR3 amino acids: CASSYNRAGNTIYF. The DNA for the CDR3 is TGTGCCAGCAGCTATAACAGGGCTGGAAACACCATATATTTT.

The chain combines TRBV27 with TRBJ2-7; TRBD2 agrees at 7 bases. This CDR3 has 18 residues. V was clipped by 5 bases and J by 5 bases; unmatched bases: 21. Germline CDR1 MNHEY, CDR2 SMNVEV (reference sequence). CDR3 protein: CASSRGDRDRLNPHEQYF. The CDR3 nucleotides are TGTGCCAGCAGTCGGGGGGATAGAGACAGATTAAACCCCCACGAGCAGTACTTC.

Points on this clone: An end of the junction differs from the germline gene, which may be a read error. The rearrangement links TRBV27 to TRBJ2-1, with 7 bases fitting TRBD2. Looked up from germline, CDR1 is MNHEY and CDR2 is SMNVEV (reference sequence). The CDR3 spans 14 residues. The CDR3 reads CASSFGVRGGGPIF. In DNA form, the CDR3 reads TGTGCCAGCAGTTTCGGGGTTAGGGGCGGGGGACCGATCTTC.

The sample holds a few counts of this clone. The rearrangement joins TRBV5-1 to TRBJ1-2; 10 bases agree with TRBD1. V shed 4 bases and J 7 bases; nucleotides not matched to a gene: 13. The CDR3 is made up of 16 amino acids. CDR1 is SGHRS, CDR2 YFSETQ, per germline. The CDR3 reads CASSTTTGTGVGGYTF. The CDR3 nucleotides are TGCGCCAGCAGCACGACTACCGGGACAGGGGTAGGTGGCTACACCTTC.

This clone appeared once. The J gene is TRBJ2-1, the V gene TRBV14; TRBD2 matches 8 bases. V lost 1 base and J lost 6; bases outside the gene matches: 8. The CDR3 totals 16 residues. Germline loops: CDR1 SGHDN, CDR2 FVKESK. The CDR3 sequence is CASSQGPSGPFNEQFF. The CDR3 DNA sequence: TGTGCCAGCAGCCAAGGCCCTAGCGGGCCTTTCAATGAGCAGTTCTTC.

This clone was seen a few times. Within the sample, other DNA sequences also encode this same CDR3. CDR3 in amino acids: CASSLGTDTQYF. Here the CDR3 DNA reads TGTGCCAGCAGCTTAGGGACAGATACGCAGTATTTT. This chain joins TRBV11-2 and TRBJ2-3; D unresolved. The CDR3 extends over 12 amino acids. V lost 1 base to trimming and J lost 3 bases, with 2 bases between them. The germline CDR1 and CDR2 sequences are SGHAT and FQNNGV.

This clone was found once. The rearrangement joins TRBV6-5 to TRBJ1-5, with D perhaps matching TRBD1 (5 bases). This CDR3 contains 12 residues. Trimming removed 6 bases from V and 4 bases from J, with 7 bases in between. CDR1 and CDR2 from the germline V gene are MNHEY and SVGAGI. The CDR3 DNA sequence: TGTGCCAGCAGAAGACAGAATCAGCCCCAGCATTTT. The encoded protein is CASRRQNQPQHF.

J is TRBJ2-7 and V is TRBV6-1, with D uncertain. V lost 0 bases, J lost 0 bases, and 9 bases lay in between. Germline CDR1 reads MNHNS; CDR2 reads SASEGT. This CDR3 spans 15 amino acids. Written as DNA, the CDR3 is TGTGCCAGCAGTGAAGCGCAACAGCCCTCCTACGAGCAGTACTTC. Translated, it gives CASSEAQQPSYEQYF.

The chain uses TRBV5-1 and TRBJ2-3; 11 bases are shared with TRBD2. This CDR3 region has 16 residues. The germline V gene encodes CDR1 SGHRS and CDR2 YFSETQ. The trim removed 3 bases at V and 4 bases at J, leaving 7 bases unmatched. The CDR3 DNA reads TGCGCCAGCAGCTCTTCGACTAGCGGGAACCCAGATACGCAGTATTTT. Amino acid sequence: CASSSSTSGNPDTQYF.

The genes are TRBV19 and TRBJ1-1; maybe TRBD1 (6 bases). Trimming cost V 5 bases and J 0 bases, with 10 bases left between them. The germline CDR1 and CDR2 sequences are LNHDA and SQIVND (reference sequence). This CDR3 is 14 amino acids long. The CDR3 loop reads CASSLGGLNTEAFF. CDR3 in DNA: TGTGCCAGTAGTCTTGGGGGGCTGAACACTGAAGCTTTCTTT.

The chain employs TRBV5-8 and TRBJ2-7; TRBD1 matches 11 bases. The germline gives CDR1 SGHTS, CDR2 YDEGEE. This CDR3 is built from 15 residues. The junction had 10 bases not matched to a gene; V was cut back by 5 bases and J by 6 bases. The CDR3 nucleotides are TGTGCCAGCAGGGGGGACAGGGGGAATCTCGTCGAGCAGTACTTC. Protein: CASRGDRGNLVEQYF.

The V gene is TRBV6-1, the J gene TRBJ2-5; the D call may be TRBD1 or TRBD2 (6 bases each). CDR1 is MNHNS and CDR2 is SASEGT in the germline V gene. This CDR3 contains 17 residues. V was cut by 2 bases and J by 1 base, with 17 bases left in between. The CDR3 loop is CASSERGSRGPQETQYF. CDR3 DNA: TGTGCCAGCAGTGAACGGGGGAGCAGGGGACCCCAAGAGACCCAGTACTTC.

This sequence joins TRBV24-1 and TRBJ2-2; D gene uncertain. Looked up from germline, CDR1 is KGHDR and CDR2 is SFDVKD. There are 11 residues in the CDR3. V lost 4 bases, J lost 6 bases, and 2 bases lay in between. The CDR3 sequence is CATSDAGELFF. CDR3 DNA sequence: TGTGCCACCAGTGACGCCGGGGAGCTGTTTTTT.